The 21 T cell receptor beta chains in this list originate from one sample, sequenced in a study of shared clonotypes between healthy human individuals. CD8 cells classed as naive were CD45RO-negative and positively selected for CCR7, excluding terminally differentiated effector memory CD45RA+ cells. The data were produced by immunoSEQ multiplex PCR, yet TCRdb's version contains in-frame clones alone and is incomplete. The table lists nearly 600,000 clones, less than 97% of them singletons. Sequencing was done on a sample of naive CD8+ T cells sorted from blood. These receptors were collected from a woman aged 25-40 years in good health.

The rearrangement uses TRBV2 and TRBJ2-5, with 10 bases matching TRBD2. This CDR3 has 16 amino acids. Germline V lookup: CDR1 SNHLY, CDR2 FYNNEI. V lost 5 bases to trimming and J lost 4 bases; unmatched junction nucleotides: 10. The CDR3 sequence is CASSNPAGGLSETQYF. The DNA for the CDR3 is TGTGCCAGCAGTAACCCAGCGGGAGGGCTTTCAGAGACCCAGTACTTC.

The V call is TRBV19, the J call TRBJ2-2; 11 bases map to TRBD1. The CDR3 is 13 residues long. Germline V gene lookup returns CDR1 LNHDA and CDR2 SQIVND (reference sequence). The CDR3: CASDRGPTGELFF. CDR3 in DNA: TGTGCTTCGGACAGGGGGCCAACCGGGGAGCTGTTTTTT.

This clone was counted a single time. V and J are TRBV12-5 and TRBJ2-3, with 7 bases lining up with TRBD2. Germline V gene data show CDR1 as LGHNT and CDR2 as FRNRAP. There are 18 residues in the CDR3. Unmatched junction bases numbered 14, after V lost 3 bases and J lost 2 bases. In nucleotides, the CDR3 is TGTGCTAGTGGTTTCGGGGTGGGCGGGAGCCCCGACACAGATACGCAGTATTTT. Protein product: CASGFGVGGSPDTDTQYF.

The V gene is TRBV9, the J gene TRBJ2-3, with D possibly TRBD2 on 7 matching bases. Germline CDR1 reads SGDLS; CDR2 reads YYNGEE. The CDR3 consists of 16 residues. The V and J ends lost 1 base and 4 bases respectively, with 16 bases between them. CDR3 region: CASSVSGGRGADTQYF. DNA for the CDR3: TGTGCCAGCAGCGTATCTGGAGGGAGGGGGGCAGATACGCAGTATTTT.

The chain joins TRBV4-1 to TRBJ2-1, with D tentatively TRBD2 (5 bases). The V end lost 4 bases, the J end lost 4 bases, and 26 bases lay between the germline ends. CDR1 MGHRA and CDR2 YSYEKL come from the germline V gene. This CDR3 region has 19 residues. As DNA, the CDR3 is TGCGCCAGCAGCCTCCCCGGCGGAGTAGCGATGACGAAATACAATGAGCAGTTCTTC. Its translation is CASSLPGGVAMTKYNEQFF.

This sequence joins TRBV4-1 and TRBJ2-5; D not certain. Judging by the DNA end, TRBJ2-7 fits better; the J call may be wrong. The CDR3 consists of 16 residues. Germline V gives CDR1 MGHRA, CDR2 YSYEKL. CDR3 amino acids: CASSQYRSPPGHEQYF. The CDR3 region has the DNA TGCGCCAGCAGCCAGTACCGCTCGCCCCCCGGCCACGAGCAGTACTTC.

This clone was observed once. CDR3 nucleotide sequence: TGTGCCAGCAGTTTATGGGGGACTAGCGCGTACAATGAGCAGTTCTTC. Amino acids: CASSLWGTSAYNEQFF. The chain is built from TRBV28 and TRBJ2-1; 10 positions agree with TRBD2. CDR1 and CDR2 (germline): MDHEN, SYDVKM. The CDR3 loop spans 16 amino acids. With V trimmed by 0 bases and J by 4 bases, 3 bases remained unmatched.

A few counts support this clone. The same CDR3 can be traced to other DNA sequences in this sample. This rearrangement joins TRBV28 to TRBJ1-1; the D is unclear. CDR1 MDHEN and CDR2 SYDVKM come from the germline V gene. The CDR3 totals 12 residues. V lost 2 bases and J 0 bases, leaving 1 base between the germline ends. This chain's CDR3 is CASSLMNTEAFF. DNA for the CDR3: TGTGCCAGCAGTTTAATGAACACTGAAGCTTTCTTT.

The chain links TRBV9 to TRBJ2-7; the D call may be TRBD1 or TRBD2 (5 bases each). CDR3 size: 15 residues. Germline assignment: CDR1 SGDLS and CDR2 YYNGEE. V was cut by 3 bases and J by 5 bases, with 18 bases left in between. This CDR3 is CASSEGTNAIDEQYF. Written as DNA, the CDR3 is TGTGCCAGCAGCGAGGGGACGAACGCAATAGACGAGCAGTACTTC. The variable domain in full, with the rest retrieved from reference TRBV9 and TRBJ2-7, is DSGVTQTPKHLITATGQRVTLRCSPRSGDLSVYWYQQSLDQGLQFLIQYYNGEERAKGNILERFSAQQFPDLHSELNLSSLELGDSALYFCASSEGTNAIDEQYFGPGTRLTVT.

The chain is built from TRBV4-2 and TRBJ2-1; 9 positions agree with TRBD2. The V gene end was trimmed by 2 bases and the J gene end by 2 bases; junction bases not matched to a gene: 4. Germline assignment: CDR1 LGHNA and CDR2 YNFKEQ. The CDR3 contains 16 residues. Here the CDR3 reads CASSQRLAVAYNEQFF. In nucleotides, the CDR3 is TGTGCCAGCAGCCAACGACTAGCGGTGGCCTACAATGAGCAGTTCTTC.

About this clone: This CDR3 is also generated by other DNA sequences in the sample. V is TRBV27 and J is TRBJ1-2; 9 nucleotides align to TRBD1. J lost 5 bases, V lost 3 bases, and 1 base had no gene match. Germline CDR1 and CDR2: MNHEY and SMNVEV (reference sequence). CDR3 size: 13 residues. CDR3 protein: CASSFGQGYGYTF. The CDR3 DNA follows: TGTGCCAGCAGTTTCGGACAGGGGTATGGCTACACCTTC.

The genes are TRBV27 and TRBJ2-5; either TRBD1 or TRBD2 may fit D (5 bases each). Germline V gives CDR1 MNHEY, CDR2 SMNVEV (reference sequence). The CDR3 consists of 13 residues. The V and J ends lost 4 bases and 4 bases respectively, with 10 bases between them. DNA for the CDR3: TGTGCCAGCAGTTGGGGACCGTCAGAGACCCAGTACTTC. Its protein product is CASSWGPSETQYF.

This sequence joins TRBV15 and TRBJ2-7, with 12 bases aligning to TRBD1. The CDR3 has 16 amino acids. CDR1 LNHNV and CDR2 YYDKDF come from the germline V gene (reference sequence). V trimming: 3 bases; J trimming: 5 bases; junction bases outside the gene matches: 8. The CDR3 here is CATSSRLGTGGHEQYF. CDR3 nucleotide sequence: TGTGCCACCAGCAGCCGGCTCGGGACAGGGGGCCACGAGCAGTACTTC.

This chain connects TRBV30 to TRBJ2-7; D assignment may be TRBD1 or TRBD2 (5 bases each). Germline lookup yields CDR1 GTSNPN and CDR2 SVGIG (reference sequence). The V and J ends lost 0 bases and 0 bases respectively, with 12 bases between them. This CDR3 is built from 15 residues. The CDR3 is CAWSVAAGSSYEQYF. For the CDR3, the DNA is TGTGCCTGGAGTGTAGCGGCAGGGAGCTCCTACGAGCAGTACTTC.

The chain joins TRBV19 to TRBJ1-5; 9 positions match TRBD1. This CDR3 spans 15 amino acids. The junction had 5 bases not matched to a gene; V was cut back by 1 base and J by 7 bases. The germline V gene has CDR1 LNHDA and CDR2 SQIVND (reference sequence). CDR3 sequence: CASSIAGTGYQPQHF. The CDR3, as DNA: TGTGCCAGTAGTATAGCTGGGACAGGGTACCAGCCCCAGCATTTT.

V usage is TRBV28 and J usage is TRBJ2-2, with D perhaps TRBD2 (10 bases). Trimming cost V 5 bases and J 4 bases, with 29 bases left between them. Germline assignment: CDR1 MDHEN and CDR2 SYDVKM. This CDR3 has 20 amino acids. The CDR3 spells CASSPPGTGSLAGFTGELFF. The CDR3 DNA follows: TGTGCCAGCAGTCCCCCCGGGACAGGGTCACTAGCGGGATTCACCGGGGAGCTGTTTTTT.

This chain uses TRBV6-4 with TRBJ2-1; 9 bases are a match to TRBD2. The V gene's germline CDR1 is MRHNA and CDR2 SNTAGT. V lost 4 bases, J lost 4 bases, and 5 bases stayed unmatched. The CDR3 has 15 amino acids. The CDR3: CASSVAGEGYNEQFF. The CDR3 coding sequence is TGTGCCAGCAGTGTAGCGGGAGAGGGGTACAATGAGCAGTTCTTC.

The gene calls are TRBV11-2 and TRBJ2-6, with 7 bases aligning to TRBD1. The germline CDR1 and CDR2 sequences are SGHAT and FQNNGV. The V and J ends lost 3 bases and 6 bases, in that order; junction bases with no gene match: 2. The CDR3 runs 14 residues. DNA for the CDR3: TGTGCCAGCAGCTTGCAGGGGGAGGCCAACGTCCTGACTTTC. Encoded protein: CASSLQGEANVLTF.

The chain employs TRBV9 and TRBJ2-2; D may be TRBD1 (6 bases). The germline V gene has CDR1 SGDLS and CDR2 YYNGEE. V was pared by 5 bases and J by 0 bases, with 11 bases between. This CDR3 has 15 residues. In nucleotides, the CDR3 is TGTGCCAGCAGAGGGGGACGGACGAACACCGGGGAGCTGTTTTTT. It yields the protein CASRGGRTNTGELFF.

The chain is built from TRBV5-4 and TRBJ2-7; 10 bases align to TRBD1. The CDR3 sequence is 14 residues long. CDR1 and CDR2 (germline): SGHNT, YYREEE (reference sequence). J gave up 6 bases and V 3 bases, and 6 bases lay outside the gene matches. CDR3 in DNA: TGTGCCAGCAGCTGGGGGGACAGGGGCGCCGAGCAGTACTTC. Residues: CASSWGDRGAEQYF.

This clone is a singleton in its sample. This chain connects TRBV27 to TRBJ2-7, with D perhaps TRBD1 (5 bases). CDR3 size: 14 residues. Germline V gene lookup returns CDR1 MNHEY and CDR2 SMNVEV (reference sequence). V lost 8 bases and J lost 4, with 18 bases in between. In DNA form, the CDR3 reads TGTGCCAGCGGGGCACTGTCCAGGCTATACGAGCAGTACTTC. Protein product: CASGALSRLYEQYF.